This TCR beta chain was observed in a study of identifying expanded T cells in peripheral blood. Of note for this clone: As yet, its antigen is unknown.

During the collection period, no donor immune events like infections were recorded. Assay used: immunoSEQ multiplex PCR; TCRdb lists only in-frame clones, some missing. Found here are around 60,000 clones, over 80% of them singletons; the top ten hold under 20%. Germline V CDR1 and CDR2: KGHSH, LQKENI. This CDR3 spans 14 amino acids. Trimming pared 4 bases from V and 3 bases from J, leaving 12 bases between. Study-level results: About 1.2 clones differed between technical replicates, versus around 15 and 19 over time. Clone count variance between approximately two-week samples rose with total template count.

The sample comprised blood. The V gene is TRBV18, the J gene TRBJ1-2; a weak D match, TRBD1 (5 bases). The TCR comes from a person between 18 and 75 years old in good health. The CDR3 nucleotides read TGTGCCAGCTCACGCCGGGACTCCGACTATGGCTACACCTTC. It yields the protein CASSRRDSDYGYTF. Full variable domain (missing parts from reference TRBV18 and TRBJ1-2): NAGVMQNPRHLVRRRGQEARLRCSPMKGHSHVYWYRQLPEEGLKFMVYLQKENIIDESGMPKERFSAEFPKEGPSILRIQQVVRGDSAAYFCASSRRDSDYGYTFGSGTRLTVV.